This T cell receptor (beta chain) was recorded in a study of shared clonotypes between healthy human individuals. The study's findings and limits: In having few donors, the study represented limited genetic and exposure-history diversity.

Germline V gene sequence: CDR1 SGHRS, CDR2 YFSETQ. The length of the CDR3 is 18 residues. The trim removed 3 bases at V and 8 bases at J, leaving 19 bases unmatched. Generated by immunoSEQ multiplex PCR, the TCRdb table keeps only in-frame clones and is missing some. The repertoire holds more than 2,000,000 clones, with roughly nine tenths as singletons. HIV-negative, healthy adults without recent acute infections or vaccinations were the donors. As regards this clone: What it binds is not known.

This sequence was found in a man younger than 35 in good health. V and J are TRBV5-1 and TRBJ1-2, with 10 bases lining up with TRBD1. Specimen: naive CD4+ T cells sorted from blood. Subset given: CD45RA+ positively selected. CDR3 nucleotide sequence: TGCGCCAGCAGCTCAGAGACAGGGGGCGCTAAACCCCCGGCCGGCTACACCTTC. Translated, it gives CASSSETGGAKPPAGYTF. Based on the CDR3 plus reference TRBV5-1 and TRBJ1-2, the full variable domain is KAGVTQTPRYLIKTRGQQVTLSCSPISGHRSVSWYQQTPGQGLQFLFEYFSETQRNKGNFPGRFSGRQFSNSRSEMNVSTLELGDSALYLCASSSETGGAKPPAGYTFGSGTRLTVV.